This note documents a single T cell receptor beta chain sequence. The antigen remains unidentified. The data are from a study of T cells in Graves' hyperthyroidism and ophthalmopathy. Study-level findings and limits: Appearing also in blood were most of the thyroid clonotypes expanded above 0.001.

Amplified TCR beta CDR3 regions derived from RNA transcripts. HTBI primers were used for first-round RT-PCR of the TCR CDR3. TCRdb independently ran MiXCR on the multiplex PCR reads; one entry per CDR3 protein. The sample carries around 25,000 distinct CDR3 sequences, approximately 49% recorded once. Patients aged 18 to 65 had newly diagnosed hyperthyroidism lasting under 2 months. The PBMCs had their origin in roughly 10 ml of fresh peripheral blood. The sequencing input was blood. The receptor was derived from a woman in her forties with Graves' hyperthyroidism that later progressed to Graves' ophthalmopathy.

The chain's CDR3 is CASSHYRGDQPQHF. The CDR3 coding sequence is TGTGCCAGTAGTCACTACAGGGGGGATCAGCCCCAGCATTTT. This chain uses TRBV19 with TRBJ1-5; 8 positions match TRBD1. The V and J ends lost 5 bases and 5 bases, in that order; junction bases with no gene match: 5. Germline-derived CDR1 and CDR2 are LNHDA and SQIVND (reference sequence). This CDR3 is 14 amino acids long.